This TCR beta chain was sequenced during a study of shared clonotypes between healthy human individuals. General study findings and limits: The donor pool, a small one, limited the genetic and exposure-history diversity represented. Only blood was sampled, and tissue TCR repertoires likely differ from blood ones.

Every subset had its genomic DNA shared out evenly among several immunoSEQ plates. Sequencing used immunoSEQ multiplex PCR; TCRdb keeps in-frame clones, though not all of them. The sample records some 2.3 million clones, 80% to 95% being singletons. Per germline, CDR1 GTSNPN and CDR2 SVGIG (reference sequence). The CDR3 loop spans 12 amino acids. Trimming shortened V by 2 bases and J by 8 bases, and 12 bases separated the two germline ends. Regarding this clone: The antigen remains undetermined.

The chain combines TRBV30 with TRBJ1-2; D is unresolved. Sequenced sample: naive CD4+ T cells from PBMCs. As for subset: CD45RA+ positively selected. This sequence originates from a man younger than 35 in good health. Some clones in this sample may be carry-over from other donors' samples. The DNA for the CDR3 is TGTGCCTGGAGTCGGTATACCCCCGGCTACACCTTC. It encodes CAWSRYTPGYTF.